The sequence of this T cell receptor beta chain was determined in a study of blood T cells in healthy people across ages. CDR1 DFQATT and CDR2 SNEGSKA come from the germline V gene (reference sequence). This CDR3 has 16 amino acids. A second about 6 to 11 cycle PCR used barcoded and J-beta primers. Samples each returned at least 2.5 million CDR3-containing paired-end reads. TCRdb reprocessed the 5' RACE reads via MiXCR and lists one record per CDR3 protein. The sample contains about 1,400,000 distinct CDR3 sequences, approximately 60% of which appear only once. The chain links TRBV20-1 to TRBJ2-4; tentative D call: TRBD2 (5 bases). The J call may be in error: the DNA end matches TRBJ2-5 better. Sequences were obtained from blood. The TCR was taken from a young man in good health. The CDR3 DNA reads TGCAGTGCTAGAGATTGGTCCAGCGGCCTGCAGGAGACCCAGTACTTC. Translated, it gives CSARDWSSGLQETQYF.